The 7 T cell receptor beta chains below all came from one sample that was sequenced in a study of tumor and adjacent non-tumor tissue in lung cancer. A modified ARM-PCR protocol with three rounds of nested PCR amplified TCRbeta. In TCRdb, the multiplex PCR reads were re-called with MiXCR into one record per CDR3 protein. The table has 70,000 to 90,000 distinct CDR3 sequences, under 70% seen once. This sample's RNA came from whole unsorted tissue. More than 3 cm separated this lung sample from the edge of the tumor. The sample was distant non-tumor lung tissue. The receptor set was obtained from a woman in her forties or fifties with non-small cell lung cancer.

The chain combines TRBV5-5 with TRBJ2-6, with 8 bases fitting TRBD1. This CDR3 spans 17 amino acids. Germline assignment: CDR1 SGHKS and CDR2 YYEKEE (reference sequence). V dropped 5 bases and J dropped 0; count of bases not matched to a gene: 7. The CDR3 DNA follows: TGTGCCAGCAGAGGGACAGGACAATACTCTGGGGCCAACGTCCTGACTTTC. The encoded protein is CASRGTGQYSGANVLTF.

Turning to this clonotype: One end of the junction is discordant with germline, which a read error may explain. This chain uses TRBV11-2 with TRBJ2-7; 10 bases are shared with TRBD2. Germline CDR1 SGHAT, CDR2 FQNNGV. This CDR3 contains 18 residues. The CDR3 sequence is CASSLAPLAGSNSHEQYF. CDR3 sequence (DNA): TGTGCCAGCAGCTTAGCCCCACTAGCGGGAAGTAACTCCCATGAGCAATATTTC.

This sequence joins TRBV30 and TRBJ2-1, with D perhaps matching TRBD2 (6 bases). With 0 bases removed from V and 5 bases from J, the gap between germline ends came to 11 bases. CDR1 is GTSNPN, CDR2 SVGIG, per germline (reference sequence). This CDR3 region has 14 residues. The chain's CDR3 is CAWSVLLADNEQFF. CDR3 bases: TGTGCCTGGAGTGTACTGTTAGCGGACAATGAGCAGTTCTTC.

Regarding this clonotype: A much more abundant neighbour one base away suggests this may be a read error. The conserved phenylalanine or tryptophan is not found at the CDR3 terminus, so this likely reflects a read error. The rearrangement joins TRBV4-3 to TRBJ2-3; D may be TRBD2 (6 bases). Germline V gene lookup returns CDR1 LGHNA and CDR2 YSLEER. V was shortened by 0 bases and J by 5 bases, with 18 bases between the two germline ends. This CDR3 contains 17 residues. The CDR3 DNA follows: TGCGCCAGCAGCCAAGATTTTCGGGAGCGGAGGATAGATACGCAGTATTAT. This codes for CASSQDFRERRIDTQYY.

A word on this clonotype: A read error may produce the germline difference seen at one junction end. The rearrangement uses TRBV6-1 and TRBJ1-5; D is ambiguous. Gene TRBJ2-3 matches the end of the DNA better, so the J call may be wrong. Germline V gives CDR1 MNHNS, CDR2 SASEGT. The CDR3 is 14 amino acids. DNA for the CDR3: TGTGCTAGCAGTGCCTCCCGTCTCGATCAGCCCCAGTATTTT. Amino acids: CASSASRLDQPQYF.

Concerning this clonotype: A read error may produce the germline difference seen at one junction end. The CDR3 coding sequence is TGTTCCAGCAGTCCACCCTACACCGGGGAACTGTTTTTT. Translating gives CSSSPPYTGELFF. The V gene is TRBV6-1, the J gene TRBJ2-2; D perhaps matches TRBD2 (5 bases). Germline V gives CDR1 MNHNS, CDR2 SASEGT. The CDR3 has 13 amino acids.

Concerning this clonotype: The DNA is omitted, as the CDR3 cannot be located on it reliably, and the CDR3 follows TCRdb's listing. This chain uses TRBV4-1 with TRBJ2-1; TRBD2, the table's D call, lacks a check against the DNA. Germline CDR1 and CDR2: MGHRA and YSYEKL. The CDR3 comprises 16 residues, both ends counted. CDR3 sequence reads: CASSQVVAGGNNEQSF.